The source of this T cell receptor beta chain is a study of monozygotic twins with inflammatory bowel disease. A word on this clonotype: The antigen is not known.

The study, taken as a whole, reports: Whereas healthy co-twins had higher TCRbeta diversity (inverse Simpson), IBD patients had lower diversity.

This CDR3 is built from 15 residues. Germline V gene lookup returns CDR1 SGHDN and CDR2 FVKESK. TCRdb re-analyzed the 5' RACE reads; it lists each CDR3 protein once, without DNA. The specimen's table records a few hundred thousand distinct CDR3 sequences. The clonotype was recovered from a human donor with ulcerative colitis or Crohn's disease, or a healthy co-twin of an affected twin (not recorded which). Source material: blood. V and J are TRBV14 and TRBJ2-7; TCRdb names TRBD1, which stays unverified in the absence of DNA. This CDR3 is CASSQWGSRVYEQYF.